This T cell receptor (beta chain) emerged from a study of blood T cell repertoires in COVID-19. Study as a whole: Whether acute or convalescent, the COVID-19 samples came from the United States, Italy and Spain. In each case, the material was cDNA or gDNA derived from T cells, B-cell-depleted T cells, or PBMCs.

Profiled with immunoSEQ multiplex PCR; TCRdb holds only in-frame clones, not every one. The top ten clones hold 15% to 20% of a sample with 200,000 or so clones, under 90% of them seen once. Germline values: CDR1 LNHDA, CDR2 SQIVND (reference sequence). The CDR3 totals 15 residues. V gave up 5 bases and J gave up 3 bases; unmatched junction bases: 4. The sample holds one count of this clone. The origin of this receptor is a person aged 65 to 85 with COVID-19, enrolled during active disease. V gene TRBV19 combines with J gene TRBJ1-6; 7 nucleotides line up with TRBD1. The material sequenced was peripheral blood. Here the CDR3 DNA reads TGTGCCAGTAGTGCCCGGACAGGCTATAATTCACCCCTCCACTTT. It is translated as CASSARTGYNSPLHF.